This T cell receptor beta chain was sequenced for a study of shared clonotypes between healthy human individuals. The naive CD8 subset, CD45RO-negative cells positively selected for CCR7, excluded terminally differentiated effector memory CD45RA+ cells. TCRdb's copy holds only in-frame clones and misses some; the assay was immunoSEQ multiplex PCR. The sample contains around 2.1 million clones, around 93% of which appear only once. The trim removed 2 bases at V and 5 bases at J, leaving 4 bases unmatched. The CDR3 consists of 15 residues. Germline lookup yields CDR1 MNHNY and CDR2 SVGAGI (reference sequence).

J is TRBJ2-7 and V is TRBV6-6, with 12 bases lining up with TRBD2. This clonotype was obtained from a man in his late teens or twenties in good health. Some clones in this sample may be carry-over from other donors' samples. The specimen sequenced was naive CD8+ T cells from PBMCs. CDR3 residues: CASSYLLAGGHEQYF. As DNA, the CDR3 is TGTGCCAGCAGTTACCTACTAGCGGGAGGACACGAGCAGTACTTC.